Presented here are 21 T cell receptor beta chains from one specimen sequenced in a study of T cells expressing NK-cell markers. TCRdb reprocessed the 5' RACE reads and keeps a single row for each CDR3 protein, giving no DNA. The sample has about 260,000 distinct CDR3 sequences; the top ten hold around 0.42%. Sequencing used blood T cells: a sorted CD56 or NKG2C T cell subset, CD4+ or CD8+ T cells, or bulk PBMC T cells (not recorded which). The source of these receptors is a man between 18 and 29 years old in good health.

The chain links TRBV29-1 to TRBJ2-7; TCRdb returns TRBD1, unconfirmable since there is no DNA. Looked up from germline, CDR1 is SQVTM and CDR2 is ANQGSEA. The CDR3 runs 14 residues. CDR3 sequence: CSVGVRGPLYEQYF.

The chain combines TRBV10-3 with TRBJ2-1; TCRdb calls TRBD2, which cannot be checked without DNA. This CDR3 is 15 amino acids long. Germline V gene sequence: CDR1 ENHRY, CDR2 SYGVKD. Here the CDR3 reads CAISGTSGSYDEQFF.

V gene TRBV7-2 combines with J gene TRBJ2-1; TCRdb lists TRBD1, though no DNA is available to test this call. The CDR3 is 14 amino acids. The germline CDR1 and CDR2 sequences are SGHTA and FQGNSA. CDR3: CASSATGSYNEQFF. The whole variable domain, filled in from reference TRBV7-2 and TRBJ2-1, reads GAGVSQSPSNKVTEKGKDVELRCDPISGHTALYWYRQSLGQGLEFLIYFQGNSAPDKSGLPSDRFSAERTGGSVSTLTIQRTQQEDSAVYLCASSATGSYNEQFFGPGTRLTVL.

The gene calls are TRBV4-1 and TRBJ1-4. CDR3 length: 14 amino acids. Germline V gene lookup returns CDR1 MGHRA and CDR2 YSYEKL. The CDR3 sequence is CASSQVGFGEKLFF.

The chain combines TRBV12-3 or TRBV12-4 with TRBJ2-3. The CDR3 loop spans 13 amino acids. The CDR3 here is CASSFSGVNTQYF.

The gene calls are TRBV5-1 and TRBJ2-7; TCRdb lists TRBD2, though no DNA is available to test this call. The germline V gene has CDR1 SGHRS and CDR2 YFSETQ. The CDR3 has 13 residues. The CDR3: CASSLAGPLEQYF. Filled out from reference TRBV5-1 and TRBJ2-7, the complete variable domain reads KAGVTQTPRYLIKTRGQQVTLSCSPISGHRSVSWYQQTPGQGLQFLFEYFSETQRNKGNFPGRFSGRQFSNSRSEMNVSTLELGDSALYLCASSLAGPLEQYFGPGTRLTVT.

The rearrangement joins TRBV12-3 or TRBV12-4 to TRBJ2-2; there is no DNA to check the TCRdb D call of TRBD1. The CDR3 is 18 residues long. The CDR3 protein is CASSLGAGQGTITGELFF.

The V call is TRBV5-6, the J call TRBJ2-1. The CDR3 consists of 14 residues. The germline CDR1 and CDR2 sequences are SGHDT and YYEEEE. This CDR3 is CASNKREYYNEQFF.

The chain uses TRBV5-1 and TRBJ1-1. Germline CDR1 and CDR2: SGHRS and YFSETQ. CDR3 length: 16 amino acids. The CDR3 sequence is CASSFVAAPTNTEAFF.

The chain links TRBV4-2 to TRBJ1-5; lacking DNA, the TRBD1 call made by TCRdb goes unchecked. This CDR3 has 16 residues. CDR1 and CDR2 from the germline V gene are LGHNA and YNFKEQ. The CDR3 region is CASSQDRALGAQPQHF.

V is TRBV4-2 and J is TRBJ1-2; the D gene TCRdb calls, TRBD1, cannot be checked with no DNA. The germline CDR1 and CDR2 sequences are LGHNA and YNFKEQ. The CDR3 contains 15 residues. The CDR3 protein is CASSQARDRDYGYTF.

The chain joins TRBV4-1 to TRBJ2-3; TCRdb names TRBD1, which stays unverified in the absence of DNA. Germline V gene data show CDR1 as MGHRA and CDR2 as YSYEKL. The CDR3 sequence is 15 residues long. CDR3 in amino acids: CASSHGQSSTDTQYF.

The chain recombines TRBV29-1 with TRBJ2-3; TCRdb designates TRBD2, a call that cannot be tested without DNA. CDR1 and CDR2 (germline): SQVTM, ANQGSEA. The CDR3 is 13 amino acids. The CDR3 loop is CSAGALTAVTQYF.

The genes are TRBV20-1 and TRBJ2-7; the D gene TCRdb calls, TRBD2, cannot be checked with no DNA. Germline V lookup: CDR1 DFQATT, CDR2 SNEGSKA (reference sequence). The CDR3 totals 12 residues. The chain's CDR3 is CSARRPRNEQYF.

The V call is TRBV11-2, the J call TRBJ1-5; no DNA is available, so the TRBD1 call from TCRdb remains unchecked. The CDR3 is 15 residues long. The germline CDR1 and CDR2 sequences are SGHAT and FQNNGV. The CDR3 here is CASSPGVESNQPQHF. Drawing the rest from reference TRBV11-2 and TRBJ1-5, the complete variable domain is EAGVAQSPRYKIIEKRQSVAFWCNPISGHATLYWYQQILGQGPKLLIQFQNNGVVDDSQLPKDRFSAERLKGVDSTLKIQPAKLEDSAVYLCASSPGVESNQPQHFGDGTRLSIL.

CDR3 sequence reads: CASSRSGTGLHIRDEQFF. This chain connects TRBV5-1 to TRBJ2-1; TCRdb picks TRBD1, but there is no DNA to check that call. CDR3 length: 18 residues. The germline V gene has CDR1 SGHRS and CDR2 YFSETQ.

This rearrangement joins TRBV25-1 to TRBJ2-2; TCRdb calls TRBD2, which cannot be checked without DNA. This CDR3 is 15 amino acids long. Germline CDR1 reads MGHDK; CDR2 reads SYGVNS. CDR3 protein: CASSDGLAGAVELFF.

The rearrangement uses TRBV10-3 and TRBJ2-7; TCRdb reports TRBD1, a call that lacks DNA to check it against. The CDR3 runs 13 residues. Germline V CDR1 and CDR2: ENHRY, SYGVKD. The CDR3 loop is CAIRGDSSYEQYF.

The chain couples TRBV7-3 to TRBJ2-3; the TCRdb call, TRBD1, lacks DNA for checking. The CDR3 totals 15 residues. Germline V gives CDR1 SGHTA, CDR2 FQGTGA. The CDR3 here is CASSLQGRYADTQYF.

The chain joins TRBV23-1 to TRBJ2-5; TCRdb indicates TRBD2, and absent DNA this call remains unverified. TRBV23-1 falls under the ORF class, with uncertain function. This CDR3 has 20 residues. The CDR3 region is CASSQSPQRLLAGEQETQYF.

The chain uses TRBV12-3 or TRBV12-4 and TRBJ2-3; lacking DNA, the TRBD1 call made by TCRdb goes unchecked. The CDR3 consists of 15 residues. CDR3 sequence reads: CASRRTVRTADTQYF.